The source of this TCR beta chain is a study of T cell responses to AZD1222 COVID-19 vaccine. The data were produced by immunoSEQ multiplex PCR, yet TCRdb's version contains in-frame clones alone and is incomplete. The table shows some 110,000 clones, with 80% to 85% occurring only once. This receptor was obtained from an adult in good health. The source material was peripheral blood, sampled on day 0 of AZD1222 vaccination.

The CDR3 DNA reads as TGCGCCAGCAGGGCCGGGACTAGCGGGGGGAACACAGATACGCAGTATTTT. Its protein product is CASRAGTSGGNTDTQYF. The chain links TRBV5-1 to TRBJ2-3, with 15 bases fitting TRBD2. This CDR3 is built from 17 residues. Unmatched junction bases numbered 6, after V lost 5 bases and J lost 2 bases. Germline CDR1 is SGHRS and CDR2 is YFSETQ.